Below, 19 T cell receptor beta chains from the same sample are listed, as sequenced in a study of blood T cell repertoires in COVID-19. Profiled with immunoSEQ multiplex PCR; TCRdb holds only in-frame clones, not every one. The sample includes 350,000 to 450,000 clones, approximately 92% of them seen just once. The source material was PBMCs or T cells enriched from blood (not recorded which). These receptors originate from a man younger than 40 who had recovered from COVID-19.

CDR3 sequence: CASSLDRVSGNTIYF. The CDR3, as DNA: TGTGCCAGCAGCTTAGATCGGGTCTCTGGAAACACCATATATTTT. The rearrangement uses TRBV7-9 and TRBJ1-3; no clear D. This CDR3 spans 15 amino acids. V lost 1 base and J lost 0, with 7 bases in between. Germline values: CDR1 SEHNR, CDR2 FQNEAQ (reference sequence). The whole variable domain, remainder taken from reference TRBV7-9 and TRBJ1-3, is DTGVSQNPRHKITKRGQNVTFRCDPISEHNRLYWYRQTLGQGPEFLTYFQNEAQLEKSRLLSDRFSAERPKGSFSTLEIQRTEQGDSAMYLCASSLDRVSGNTIYFGEGSWLTVV.

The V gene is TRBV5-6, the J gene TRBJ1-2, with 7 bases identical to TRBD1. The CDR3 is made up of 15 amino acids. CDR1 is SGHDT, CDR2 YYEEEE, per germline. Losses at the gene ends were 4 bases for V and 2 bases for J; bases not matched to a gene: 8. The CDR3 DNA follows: TGTGCCAGCAGCCTAACAGGGGCGCGGAACTATGGCTACACCTTC. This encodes CASSLTGARNYGYTF.

CDR3 region: CATSEPGDQPQHF. For the CDR3, the DNA is TGTGCCACCAGTGAGCCCGGGGATCAGCCCCAGCATTTT. The V and J genes are TRBV24-1 and TRBJ1-5; D remains unclear. Between the trimmed V and J ends, which lost 4 bases and 5 bases, there was a span of 8 bases. Germline CDR1 is KGHDR and CDR2 is SFDVKD. The CDR3 is 13 amino acids.

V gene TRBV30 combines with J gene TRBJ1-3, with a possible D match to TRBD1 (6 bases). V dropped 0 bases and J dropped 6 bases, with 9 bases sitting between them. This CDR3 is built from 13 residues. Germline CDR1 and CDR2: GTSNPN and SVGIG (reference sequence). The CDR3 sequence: CAWSVQGTNTIYF. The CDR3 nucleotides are TGTGCCTGGAGTGTCCAGGGGACAAACACCATATATTTT.

The CDR3, as DNA: TGTGCCAGCAGCTTGGCGGGAAGATGGAACTATGGCTACACCTTC. It translates to CASSLAGRWNYGYTF. The V and J genes are TRBV5-4 and TRBJ1-2; D not resolved. CDR1 is SGHNT and CDR2 is YYREEE in the germline V gene (reference sequence). The length of the CDR3 is 15 residues. Trimming removed 0 bases at V and 2 bases at J, with 11 bases between.

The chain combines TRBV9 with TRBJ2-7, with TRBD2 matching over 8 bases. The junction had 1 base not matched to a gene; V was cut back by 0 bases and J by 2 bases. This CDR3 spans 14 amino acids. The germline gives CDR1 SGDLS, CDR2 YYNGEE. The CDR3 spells CASSVVAGTYEQYF. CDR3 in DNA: TGTGCCAGCAGCGTAGTAGCGGGAACCTACGAGCAGTACTTC. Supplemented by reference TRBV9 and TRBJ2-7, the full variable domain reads DSGVTQTPKHLITATGQRVTLRCSPRSGDLSVYWYQQSLDQGLQFLIQYYNGEERAKGNILERFSAQQFPDLHSELNLSSLELGDSALYFCASSVVAGTYEQYFGPGTRLTVT.

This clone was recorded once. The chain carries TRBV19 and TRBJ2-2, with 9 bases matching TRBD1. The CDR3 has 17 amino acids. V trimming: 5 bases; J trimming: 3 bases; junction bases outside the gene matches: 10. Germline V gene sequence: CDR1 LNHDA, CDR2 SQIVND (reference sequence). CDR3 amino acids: CASSSLGGTGYTGELFF. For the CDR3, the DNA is TGTGCCAGTAGTTCGCTCGGGGGGACAGGGTACACCGGGGAGCTGTTTTTT.

CDR3 sequence: CASSFGGDTEAFF. The CDR3 DNA reads TGTGCCAGCAGCTTCGGGGGGGACACTGAAGCTTTCTTT. The genes are TRBV7-3 and TRBJ1-1; possibly TRBD1 for D (5 bases). V lost 3 bases and J 3 bases, leaving 8 bases between the germline ends. The germline gives CDR1 SGHTA, CDR2 FQGTGA. CDR3 length equals 13 residues.

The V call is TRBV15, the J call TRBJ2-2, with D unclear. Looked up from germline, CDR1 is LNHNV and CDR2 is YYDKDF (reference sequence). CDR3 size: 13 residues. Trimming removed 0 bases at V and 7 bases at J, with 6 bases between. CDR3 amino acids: CATSRDGYGELFF. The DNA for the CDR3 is TGTGCCACCAGCAGAGACGGGTACGGGGAGCTGTTTTTT.

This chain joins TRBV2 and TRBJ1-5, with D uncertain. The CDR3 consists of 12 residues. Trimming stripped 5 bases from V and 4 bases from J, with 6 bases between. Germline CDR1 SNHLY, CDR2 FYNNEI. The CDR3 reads CASSHQNQPQHF. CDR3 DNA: TGTGCCAGCAGTCACCAGAATCAGCCCCAGCATTTT.

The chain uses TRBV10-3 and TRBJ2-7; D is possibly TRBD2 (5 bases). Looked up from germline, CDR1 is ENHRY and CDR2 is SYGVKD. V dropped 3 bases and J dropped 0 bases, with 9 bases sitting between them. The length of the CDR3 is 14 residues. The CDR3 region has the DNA TGTGCCATCAGTGAAGGGAGAAGCTCCTACGAGCAGTACTTC. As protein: CAISEGRSSYEQYF.

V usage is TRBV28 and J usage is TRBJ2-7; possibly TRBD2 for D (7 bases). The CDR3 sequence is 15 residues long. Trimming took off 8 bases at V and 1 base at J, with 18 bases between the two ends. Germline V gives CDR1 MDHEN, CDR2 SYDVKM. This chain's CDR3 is CASEGGGARSYEQYF. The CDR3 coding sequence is TGTGCCAGCGAAGGTGGGGGGGCTAGGTCCTACGAGCAGTACTTC.

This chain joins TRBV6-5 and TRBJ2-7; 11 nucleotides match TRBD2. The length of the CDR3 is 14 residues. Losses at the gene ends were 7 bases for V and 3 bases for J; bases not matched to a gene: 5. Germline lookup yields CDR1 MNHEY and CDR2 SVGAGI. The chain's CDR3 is CASNSGRALYEQYF. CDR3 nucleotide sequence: TGTGCCAGCAATAGCGGGAGGGCCCTCTACGAGCAGTACTTC.

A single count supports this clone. This CDR3 is CATSDLLRGTDTQYF. Here the CDR3 DNA reads TGTGCCACCAGTGATTTGCTTCGGGGGACAGATACGCAGTATTTT. The V gene is TRBV24-1, the J gene TRBJ2-3; weak D call: TRBD2 (6 bases). CDR3 length: 15 residues. Germline loops: CDR1 KGHDR, CDR2 SFDVKD. Trimming pared 0 bases from V and 3 bases from J, leaving 9 bases between.

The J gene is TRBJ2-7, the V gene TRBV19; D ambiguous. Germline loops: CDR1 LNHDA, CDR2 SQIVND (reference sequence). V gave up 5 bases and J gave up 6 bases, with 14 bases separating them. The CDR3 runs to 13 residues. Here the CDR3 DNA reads TGTGCCAGTAGTTTTGCGGAGAGTCGCGAGCAGTACTTC. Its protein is CASSFAESREQYF.

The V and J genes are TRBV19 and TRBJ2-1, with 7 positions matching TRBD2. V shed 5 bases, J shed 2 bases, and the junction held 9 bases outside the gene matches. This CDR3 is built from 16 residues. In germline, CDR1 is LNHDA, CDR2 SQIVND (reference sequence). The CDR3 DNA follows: TGTGCCAGTAGTGTCGATAGCGGGCGAGCCTACAATGAGCAGTTCTTC. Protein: CASSVDSGRAYNEQFF.

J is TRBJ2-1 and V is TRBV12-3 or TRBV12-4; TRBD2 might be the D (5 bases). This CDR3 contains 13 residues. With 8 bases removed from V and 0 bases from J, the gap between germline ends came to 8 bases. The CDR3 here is CASLAGSYNEQFF. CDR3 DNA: TGTGCCAGCCTAGCAGGCTCCTACAATGAGCAGTTCTTC.

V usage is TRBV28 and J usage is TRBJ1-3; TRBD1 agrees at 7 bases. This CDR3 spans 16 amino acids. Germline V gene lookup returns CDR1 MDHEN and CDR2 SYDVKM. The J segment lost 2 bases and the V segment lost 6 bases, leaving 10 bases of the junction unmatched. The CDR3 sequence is CASRQGQVLAGNTIYF. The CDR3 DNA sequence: TGTGCCAGCAGGCAAGGACAGGTACTAGCTGGAAACACCATATATTTT.

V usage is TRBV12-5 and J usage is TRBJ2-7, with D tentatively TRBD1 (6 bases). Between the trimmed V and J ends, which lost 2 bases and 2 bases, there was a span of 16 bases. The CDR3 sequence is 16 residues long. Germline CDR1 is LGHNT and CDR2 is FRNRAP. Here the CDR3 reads CASGLILGDTTYEQYF. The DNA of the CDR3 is TGTGCTAGTGGTTTGATCCTAGGGGACACGACCTACGAGCAGTACTTC.